This is a list of T cell receptor beta chains from one sample in a study of CD8+CD57+ T cells in acquired aplastic anemia. TCRdb independently ran MiXCR on the reads; one entry per CDR3 protein. The sample lists 200,000 to 250,000 distinct CDR3 sequences, 65% occurring once. Material: sorted CD4+, CD8+, or CD8+CD57+ T cells (not recorded which) from PBMCs. The receptor source for this set is a human donor with aplastic anemia. Each CDR3 is given with its conserved first and last residue. Fields, in order: V gene, CDR3 length, D gene, J gene, clone size, CDR3 protein, CDR3 DNA. D genes are given only for firm matches. Some rows mark clone size as missing; the rest say once, few, many or name a class of expanded clone.

TRBV7-7	12	NA	TRBJ2-5	NA	CASSAPGETQYF	TGTGCTAGCAGCGCCCCGGGGGAGACCCAGTACTTC
TRBV6-5	18	TRBD2	TRBJ2-1	NA	CASSYRPGTSAKGGEQFF	TGTGCCAGCAGTTATCGCCCCGGGACTAGCGCCAAAGGAGGTGAGCAGTTCTTC
TRBV10-1	17	NA	TRBJ2-2	NA	CASSEVWGLGNTGELFF	TGTGCCAGCAGTGAAGTGTGGGGATTAGGGAACACCGGGGAGCTGTTTTTT
TRBV24-1	16	TRBD2	TRBJ2-1	NA	CATSDPGLAGVGEQFF	TGTGCCACCAGTGACCCCGGACTAGCGGGAGTGGGGGAGCAGTTCTTC
TRBV5-1	11	NA	TRBJ2-7	few	CASSLEGRQYF	TGCGCCAGCAGCTTGGAGGGGCGACAGTACTTC
TRBV4-2	14	TRBD1	TRBJ2-7	NA	CASSRGQGADEQYF	TGTGCCAGCAGCCGGGGACAGGGGGCAGATGAGCAGTACTTC
TRBV7-3	13	TRBD2	TRBJ2-7	NA	CASSEMGGYEQYF	TGTGCCAGCAGCGAAATGGGGGGGTACGAGCAGTACTTC
TRBV4-1	14	NA	TRBJ2-7	NA	CASSQGGGPNEQYF	TGCGCCAGCAGCCAAGGTGGGGGGCCCAACGAGCAGTACTTC
TRBV7-9	17	NA	TRBJ2-5	NA	CASSLVIVSVSQETQYF	TGTGCCAGCAGCTTAGTTATCGTCTCGGTCTCCCAAGAGACCCAGTACTTC
TRBV2	17	NA	TRBJ1-3	once	CASRATVGSESGNTIYF	TGTGCCAGCAGGGCCACCGTGGGATCGGAGAGTGGAAACACCATATATTTT
TRBV25-1	13	NA	TRBJ1-1	few	CASSSRLNTEAFF	TGTGCCAGCAGTTCTAGGTTGAACACTGAAGCTTTCTTT
TRBV4-1	15	NA	TRBJ1-2	NA	CASSQGSGLNYGYTF	TGCGCCAGCAGCCAAGGATCCGGGCTAAACTATGGCTACACCTTC
TRBV7-8	15	TRBD1	TRBJ1-2	NA	CASSSPKQGNYGYTF	TGTGCCAGCAGCTCCCCGAAACAGGGGAACTATGGCTACACCTTC
TRBV24-1	15	NA	TRBJ1-5	NA	CATSERRNSNQPQHF	TGTGCCACCAGTGAAAGGCGTAATAGCAATCAGCCCCAGCATTTT
TRBV24-1	14	NA	TRBJ2-1	NA	CATRTGASYNEQFF	TGTGCCACCAGGACAGGAGCCTCCTACAATGAGCAGTTCTTC
TRBV27	14	TRBD1	TRBJ2-7	many	CASSSELTGGEQYF	TGTGCCAGCAGTTCCGAGTTGACAGGGGGTGAGCAGTACTTC
TRBV9	14	NA	TRBJ2-2	NA	CASSRDLATGELFF	TGTGCCAGCAGCCGGGACCTTGCTACCGGGGAGCTGTTTTTT
TRBV19	17	NA	TRBJ1-2	NA	CASRRSVVLPQNYGYTF	TGTGCCAGTCGACGATCCGTGGTCCTCCCTCAAAACTATGGCTACACCTTC
TRBV20-1	15	NA	TRBJ1-2	few	CSARQESAQNYGYTF	TGCAGTGCTCGTCAGGAGTCAGCCCAAAACTATGGCTACACCTTC
TRBV20-1	16	TRBD2	TRBJ2-7	NA	CSARPLLAGDSYEQYF	TGCAGTGCTAGACCCCTCTTAGCGGGAGACTCCTACGAGCAGTACTTC
TRBV10-1	14	NA	TRBJ2-7	NA	CASRPTASSYEQYF	TGCGCCAGCAGACCGACAGCGAGCTCCTACGAGCAGTACTTC
TRBV15	12	NA	TRBJ2-4	many	CATTSLVNIQYF	TGTGCCACCACGTCCCTAGTAAACATTCAGTACTTC
TRBV5-6	19	TRBD1	TRBJ2-3	NA	CASSPLGGTGVFGTDTQYF	TGTGCCAGCAGTCCCTTGGGGGGGACAGGGGTTTTTGGCACAGATACGCAGTATTTT
TRBV10-2	16	TRBD2	TRBJ2-7	NA	CASSYPSGRVDDEQYF	TGTGCCAGCAGTTACCCTAGCGGGAGGGTAGACGACGAGCAGTACTTC
TRBV6-5	13	NA	TRBJ2-2	NA	CASSYHSPGELFF	TGTGCCAGCAGTTATCACAGTCCCGGGGAGCTGTTTTTT
TRBV12-3/TRBV12-4	14	NA	TRBJ2-6	NA	CASRNHSGANVLTF	TGTGCCAGCCGCAACCACTCTGGGGCCAACGTCCTGACTTTC
TRBV19	12	NA	TRBJ2-7	NA	CASQQAGYERYF	TGTGCCAGTCAACAGGCAGGCTACGAGCGGTACTTC
TRBV6-1	15	TRBD1	TRBJ2-7	many	CASREWTGANYEQYF	TGTGCCAGCAGGGAATGGACAGGGGCGAACTACGAGCAGTACTTC
TRBV5-1	15	TRBD2	TRBJ2-3	NA	CASSQNSGGSGTQYF	TGTGCCAGCAGCCAGAATAGCGGGGGGAGTGGTACGCAGTATTTT
TRBV20-1	12	NA	TRBJ1-5	NA	CSARVGEQPQHF	TGCAGTGCTAGAGTTGGGGAACAGCCCCAGCATTTT
TRBV9	15	NA	TRBJ2-2	NA	CASSVVHLPGGELFF	TGTGCCAGCAGCGTAGTCCACCTCCCCGGCGGGGAGCTGTTTTTT
TRBV2	15	TRBD1	TRBJ2-7	few	CASSESGQGGYEQYF	TGTGCCAGCAGTGAGTCGGGACAGGGGGGTTACGAGCAGTACTTC
TRBV3-1	15	NA	TRBJ2-1	many	CASSHKVVSYNEQFF	TGTGCCAGCAGCCATAAAGTAGTCTCCTACAATGAGCAGTTCTTC
TRBV10-3	12	NA	TRBJ1-1	NA	CAIRQGDTEAFF	TGTGCCATCAGACAGGGAGACACTGAAGCTTTCTTT
TRBV10-3	14	NA	TRBJ1-1	NA	CAITTARSNTEAFF	TGTGCCATCACCACTGCGAGGAGTAACACTGAAGCTTTCTTT
TRBV25-1	15	NA	TRBJ1-2	NA	CASSALDSFNYGYTF	TGTGCCAGCAGTGCTCTGGACAGCTTTAACTATGGCTACACCTTC
TRBV19	15	NA	TRBJ2-7	many	CASSTYPRAHYEQYF	TGTGCCAGTAGTACATACCCCAGGGCGCACTACGAGCAGTACTTC
TRBV29-1	13	TRBD2	TRBJ2-1	NA	CSAAGGPGFEQFF	TGCAGCGCGGCGGGGGGGCCTGGGTTTGAGCAGTTCTTC
TRBV19	14	NA	TRBJ1-2	few	CASSIVRGNYGYTF	TGTGCCAGTAGTATCGTGCGGGGGAACTATGGCTACACCTTC
TRBV14	14	NA	TRBJ2-7	few	CASSQVRQGGEQYF	TGTGCCAGCAGCCAAGTTCGACAGGGAGGCGAGCAGTACTTC
TRBV24-1	15	NA	TRBJ2-7	NA	CATDLGGSGYNEQYF	TGTGCCACCGACCTGGGGGGTAGCGGATACAATGAGCAGTACTTC
TRBV7-8	16	TRBD2	TRBJ2-3	NA	CASSFLLGRVTDTQYF	TGTGCCAGCAGCTTTCTGTTAGGGAGGGTCACAGATACGCAGTATTTT
TRBV5-1	16	TRBD2	TRBJ2-2	NA	CASSPSPGGIGGELFF	TGCGCCAGCAGCCCCTCCCCGGGGGGAATCGGCGGGGAGCTGTTTTTT
TRBV10-3	16	TRBD1	TRBJ1-2	few	CAISESGPGQNYGYTF	TGTGCCATCAGTGAGTCGGGTCCGGGACAGAACTATGGCTACACCTTC
TRBV7-7	15	TRBD1	TRBJ1-6	NA	CASSVRGQVRITLHF	TGTGCTAGCAGTGTGAGGGGACAGGTGCGGATCACCCTCCACTTT
TRBV7-2	12	TRBD1	TRBJ1-2	NA	CASSTWTGGYTF	TGTGCCAGCAGCACCTGGACAGGAGGCTACACCTTC
TRBV5-1	11	NA	TRBJ2-7	few	CASSKSYEQYF	TGCGCCAGCAGCAAGTCCTACGAGCAGTACTTC
TRBV2	13	NA	TRBJ1-2	NA	CASRGDAGYGYTF	TGTGCCAGCAGGGGAGATGCCGGCTATGGCTACACCTTC